The rows below give T cell receptor beta chains drawn from one sample of a study of cytomegalovirus exposure and HLA in healthy donors. Sequencing used immunoSEQ multiplex PCR; TCRdb keeps in-frame clones, though not all of them. The sample records 150,000 to 200,000 clones, around 75% being singletons. The sequencing input was PBMCs. The receptors come from a male donor in good health and CMV-seronegative. CDR3s include the opening cysteine and the closing phenylalanine or tryptophan. D genes are given only for firm matches. Rows give clone size only sometimes, using once, few, many, or a class for an expanded clone.

clone size: -
J gene: TRBJ2-2
V gene: TRBV14
D gene: TRBD2
CDR3 DNA: TGTGCCAGCAGCCAACCCCTGACTAGCGGGAAGACCGGGGAGCTGTTTTTT
CDR3 protein: CASSQPLTSGKTGELFF

clone size: -
J gene: TRBJ2-2
V gene: TRBV5-6
D gene: TRBD2
CDR3 DNA: TGTGCCAGCAGCTTGCGGACTAGCGTGAACACCGGGGAGCTGTTTTTT
CDR3 protein: CASSLRTSVNTGELFF

clone size: -
J gene: TRBJ2-1
V gene: TRBV18
D gene: TRBD2
CDR3 DNA: TGTGCCAGCTCACCTTTAGCGGGGGACAATGAGCAGTTCTTC
CDR3 protein: CASSPLAGDNEQFF

clone size: -
J gene: TRBJ2-4
V gene: TRBV7-2
D gene: TRBD2
CDR3 DNA: TGTGCCAGCAGCTTAGGGCTAGCGGGAGCCCAAAACATTCAGTACTTC
CDR3 protein: CASSLGLAGAQNIQYF

clone size: -
J gene: TRBJ2-1
V gene: TRBV18
D gene: TRBD2
CDR3 DNA: TGTGCCAGCTCACCACCTAGCGGGAGGGTTGAGCAGTTCTTC
CDR3 protein: CASSPPSGRVEQFF

clone size: -
J gene: TRBJ2-1
V gene: TRBV28
D gene: -
CDR3 DNA: TGTGCCAGCATCGGACCTCAGGGGTCCAACTACAATGAGCAGTTCTTC
CDR3 protein: CASIGPQGSNYNEQFF

clone size: -
J gene: TRBJ1-2
V gene: TRBV6-1
D gene: -
CDR3 DNA: TGTGCCAGCAGTGCCTCTGGACAGAGCTATGGCTACACCTTC
CDR3 protein: CASSASGQSYGYTF

clone size: few
J gene: TRBJ1-2
V gene: TRBV28
D gene: TRBD1
CDR3 DNA: TGTGCCAGCAGGAGTCCACAGGGGGCGCGAAACCGTGGCTACACCTTC
CDR3 protein: CASRSPQGARNRGYTF

clone size: -
J gene: TRBJ1-2
V gene: TRBV25-1
D gene: -
CDR3 DNA: TGTGCCAGCAGTGAATTGACAGTGGAAGGTTATGGCTACACCTTC
CDR3 protein: CASSELTVEGYGYTF

clone size: -
J gene: TRBJ2-7
V gene: TRBV7-9
D gene: TRBD2
CDR3 DNA: TGTGCCAGCAGCCAGGGACTAGCGGCTACCTACGAGCAGTACTTC
CDR3 protein: CASSQGLAATYEQYF

clone size: -
J gene: TRBJ2-2
V gene: TRBV5-1
D gene: TRBD2
CDR3 DNA: TGCGCCAGCTCACGGGAGGGCCTCACCGGGGAGCTGTTTTTT
CDR3 protein: CASSREGLTGELFF

clone size: -
J gene: TRBJ2-7
V gene: TRBV30
D gene: TRBD1
CDR3 DNA: TGTGCCTGGACAGGACAGGCTTCCTACGAGCAGTACTTC
CDR3 protein: CAWTGQASYEQYF

clone size: few
J gene: TRBJ2-5
V gene: TRBV4-1
D gene: -
CDR3 DNA: TGCGCCAGCAGCCCCAACCGACAGTTGTCCGAGACCCAGTACTTC
CDR3 protein: CASSPNRQLSETQYF

clone size: -
J gene: TRBJ2-1
V gene: TRBV5-4
D gene: -
CDR3 DNA: TGTGCCAGCAGCAGGGGGGGCCCCAATGAGCAGTTCTTC
CDR3 protein: CASSRGGPNEQFF

clone size: -
J gene: TRBJ2-1
V gene: TRBV2
D gene: TRBD2
CDR3 DNA: TGTGCCAGCAGTGTGGCTAGCGGGATTGAGCAGTTCTTC
CDR3 protein: CASSVASGIEQFF

clone size: -
J gene: TRBJ1-3
V gene: TRBV15
D gene: -
CDR3 DNA: TGTGCCACCAGGGCGGGACGAACCTCTGGAAACACCATATATTTT
CDR3 protein: CATRAGRTSGNTIYF

clone size: -
J gene: TRBJ2-3
V gene: TRBV6-5
D gene: -
CDR3 DNA: TGTGCCAGCAGTTACGCAGGTGGGAGAGGTATGGGTACGCAGTATTTT
CDR3 protein: CASSYAGGRGMGTQYF

clone size: -
J gene: TRBJ1-3
V gene: TRBV7-7
D gene: TRBD1
CDR3 DNA: TGTGCCAGCAGCTTAGGAGGGACAGGCGGAAACACCATATATTTT
CDR3 protein: CASSLGGTGGNTIYF

clone size: once
J gene: TRBJ2-1
V gene: TRBV7-2
D gene: -
CDR3 DNA: TGTGCCAGCAGCCCCCAGTGGACTACCTACAATGAGCAGTTCTTC
CDR3 protein: CASSPQWTTYNEQFF

clone size: -
J gene: TRBJ1-2
V gene: TRBV28
D gene: -
CDR3 DNA: TGTGCCAGCAGTTTAGCCAGATATGGCTACACCTTC
CDR3 protein: CASSLARYGYTF

clone size: -
J gene: TRBJ2-1
V gene: TRBV14
D gene: TRBD2
CDR3 DNA: TGTGCCAGCAGCGCCCGACTAGCGGGGCATGAGCAGTTCTTC
CDR3 protein: CASSARLAGHEQFF

clone size: -
J gene: TRBJ2-1
V gene: TRBV28
D gene: -
CDR3 DNA: TGTGCCAGCAGTCTCGGGTCTAGCGTCTACAATGAGCAGTTCTTC
CDR3 protein: CASSLGSSVYNEQFF

clone size: -
J gene: TRBJ2-1
V gene: TRBV14
D gene: TRBD2
CDR3 DNA: TGTGCCAGCAGGTCCCAGCGGGGGGGCAATGAGCAGTTCTTC
CDR3 protein: CASRSQRGGNEQFF

clone size: -
J gene: TRBJ2-5
V gene: TRBV6-5
D gene: TRBD1
CDR3 DNA: TGTGCCAGCAGTTCCGGGACAGGGGCTACCCAGTACTTC
CDR3 protein: CASSSGTGATQYF

clone size: -
J gene: TRBJ2-3
V gene: TRBV28
D gene: TRBD2
CDR3 DNA: TGTGCCAGCAGCGGTACTAGCGGGAGGGCCCTTGATACGCAGTATTTT
CDR3 protein: CASSGTSGRALDTQYF

clone size: few
J gene: TRBJ2-6
V gene: TRBV5-4
D gene: -
CDR3 DNA: TGTGCCAGCAGCTTGACCGGGTTTGGGGCCAACGTCCTGACTTTC
CDR3 protein: CASSLTGFGANVLTF

clone size: -
J gene: TRBJ1-1
V gene: TRBV28
D gene: -
CDR3 DNA: TGTGCCAGTTATCCGGTCGGGGGGGAGGACACTGAAGCTTTCTTT
CDR3 protein: CASYPVGGEDTEAFF

clone size: -
J gene: TRBJ2-3
V gene: TRBV7-6
D gene: -
CDR3 DNA: TGTGCCAGCAGCTTAGGAAACCCAGGCACAGATACGCAGTATTTT
CDR3 protein: CASSLGNPGTDTQYF

clone size: -
J gene: TRBJ2-1
V gene: TRBV5-6
D gene: TRBD2
CDR3 DNA: TGTGCCAGCAGCTTGGTGGGGACTAATAATATGCTAGCTGGGAATGAGCAGTTCTTC
CDR3 protein: CASSLVGTNNMLAGNEQFF

clone size: -
J gene: TRBJ1-2
V gene: TRBV7-8
D gene: -
CDR3 DNA: TGTGCCAGCAGCCCGCGGACAACTAACTATGGCTACACCTTC
CDR3 protein: CASSPRTTNYGYTF

clone size: few
J gene: TRBJ2-1
V gene: TRBV6-6
D gene: TRBD2
CDR3 DNA: TGTGCCAGCAGTCTTACTAGCGGGAGGGCCAATGAGCAGTTCTTC
CDR3 protein: CASSLTSGRANEQFF

clone size: -
J gene: TRBJ1-2
V gene: TRBV15
D gene: -
CDR3 DNA: TGTGCCACCAGCAGAGATGACAGGACGAACTATGGCTACACCTTC
CDR3 protein: CATSRDDRTNYGYTF

clone size: -
J gene: TRBJ1-4
V gene: TRBV12-5
D gene: TRBD1
CDR3 DNA: TGTGCTAGTGGTTTTCCCATTCCCCTCGGTCGTTCGGGGACAGGTAATGAAAAACTGTTTTTT
CDR3 protein: CASGFPIPLGRSGTGNEKLFF

clone size: -
J gene: TRBJ1-3
V gene: TRBV10-3
D gene: -
CDR3 DNA: TGTGCCATCAGTGAGAAGGCAGGCGGAAACACCATATATTTT
CDR3 protein: CAISEKAGGNTIYF

clone size: -
J gene: TRBJ2-2
V gene: TRBV7-6
D gene: TRBD2
CDR3 DNA: TGTGCCAGCAGCTTAGGGAGCGGGGGCGGGACCGGGGAGCTGTTTTTT
CDR3 protein: CASSLGSGGGTGELFF

clone size: -
J gene: TRBJ1-1
V gene: TRBV19
D gene: TRBD1
CDR3 DNA: TGTGCCAGTAGTCTCCGACAGGGGGCAGGGAACACTGAAGCTTTCTTT
CDR3 protein: CASSLRQGAGNTEAFF

clone size: -
J gene: TRBJ2-1
V gene: TRBV4-2
D gene: -
CDR3 DNA: TGTGCCAGCAGCCAAGATCCTACTAGCAATGAGCAGTTCTTC
CDR3 protein: CASSQDPTSNEQFF

clone size: few
J gene: TRBJ2-7
V gene: TRBV30
D gene: -
CDR3 DNA: TGTGCCTGCAGCCGGGATCTCGAGCAGTACTTC
CDR3 protein: CACSRDLEQYF

clone size: -
J gene: TRBJ1-4
V gene: TRBV27
D gene: TRBD1
CDR3 DNA: TGTGCCAGCACTACGGACAGGGGCGATGAAAAACTGTTTTTT
CDR3 protein: CASTTDRGDEKLFF

clone size: -
J gene: TRBJ1-4
V gene: TRBV18
D gene: -
CDR3 DNA: TGTGCCAGCTCACCGCAACCGACAGGCACTAATGAAAAACTGTTTTTT
CDR3 protein: CASSPQPTGTNEKLFF

clone size: -
J gene: TRBJ2-5
V gene: TRBV7-7
D gene: TRBD1
CDR3 DNA: TGTGCCAGCAGCATCTCACAGGGGTCAGAGACCCAGTACTTC
CDR3 protein: CASSISQGSETQYF

clone size: once
J gene: TRBJ1-2
V gene: TRBV6-5
D gene: TRBD1
CDR3 DNA: TGTGCCAGCAGGGCCCGGGACAGGGTGGTCTATGGCTACACCTTC
CDR3 protein: CASRARDRVVYGYTF